This TCR beta chain comes out of a study of cytomegalovirus exposure and HLA in healthy donors. 60 Vbeta and 13 Jbeta primers were used in PCR. Some clones are missing from TCRdb's copy, which holds only in-frame ones; the method was immunoSEQ multiplex PCR. The repertoire has tens of thousands of clones, roughly 73% of them found once; the top ten carry about 16%. CDR1 and CDR2 from the germline V gene are ENHRY and SYGVKD. The V gene end was trimmed by 4 bases and the J gene end by 0 bases; junction bases not matched to a gene: 5. This CDR3 has 15 amino acids. Specimen: PBMCs. The chain employs TRBV10-3 and TRBJ2-7; 8 positions match TRBD2. The receptor was isolated from a woman aged 40 to 50 in good health and CMV-seropositive. In DNA form, the CDR3 reads TGTGCCATCAGTGCAAGCGGGGGCAGCTCCTACGAGCAGTACTTC. It yields the protein CAISASGGSSYEQYF.